This T cell receptor beta chain comes out of a study of blood T cells in healthy people across ages. Germline lookup yields CDR1 MNHEY and CDR2 SVGEGT. The CDR3 runs 14 residues. Between the trimmed V and J ends, which lost 6 bases and 6 bases, there was a span of 15 bases. A second PCR, run for 7 to 11 cycles, used a sample-barcoded 5' primer plus a J-beta primer mix. From the 5' RACE reads, TCRdb called clonotypes with MiXCR, one entry per CDR3 protein. The sample contains around 940,000 distinct CDR3 sequences, just over 50% of which appear only once. This clonotype was sampled from a woman aged 55-69 years in good health. Sequencing input: blood. V and J are TRBV6-2 or TRBV6-3 and TRBJ1-5, with TRBD1 as a possible D gene (5 bases). The DNA of the CDR3 is TGTGCCAGCAGGTGGCTAGGGGTCGGTCAGCCCCAGCATTTT. Protein: CASRWLGVGQPQHF.